Here is one T cell receptor beta chain with its context. This entry is derived from a study of T-cell reconstitution after alpha-beta-depleted transplantation in children. A library of TCRbeta sequences, prepared with unique molecular identifiers, was generated. Each CDR3 protein is one row after TCRdb ran MiXCR on the PCR reads. The data show some 840,000 distinct CDR3 sequences, with roughly 15% seen just once and around 5.3% held by the top ten. V shed 6 bases and J 4 bases; nucleotides not matched to a gene: 13. Germline CDR1 reads SGHAT; CDR2 reads FQNNGV. The CDR3 has 16 residues. This sequence joins TRBV11-2 and TRBJ2-3; the match to TRBD1 covers 7 bases. This specimen consisted of PBMCs, mostly from graft donor cells, obtained 360 days after TCRalphabeta/CD19-depleted stem cell transplant. This TCR came from a male patient aged 10 to 17 who had a stem cell transplant for acute lymphoblastic leukemia, so the T cells may come from the graft donor. The CDR3 spells CASSSFRDRDSDTQYF. CDR3 in DNA: TGTGCCAGCAGTTCCTTCCGAGACAGGGATTCAGATACGCAGTATTTT.